What follows are 24 T cell receptor beta chains derived from one specimen sequenced in a study of T-cell memory formation after mild COVID-19. TCRdb redid the calling of the 5' RACE reads with MiXCR, one entry per CDR3 protein. This table has around 25,000 distinct CDR3 sequences, less than 8% appearing once. Specimen: PBMCs or a T cell subset sorted from them (not recorded which). All receptors come from an adult woman who had mild COVID-19 (a few samples of this study predate the infection). Cell type and time point are not known.

This clonotype was recorded many times. The chain employs TRBV20-1 and TRBJ1-2; 7 bases line up with TRBD1. Per the germline V gene, CDR1 is DFQATT and CDR2 is SNEGSKA (reference sequence). V lost 3 bases to trimming and J lost 4 bases; unmatched junction nucleotides: 2. This CDR3 is 12 amino acids long. Here the CDR3 DNA reads TGCAGTGCTAGGGGGACAGTCTATGGCTACACCTTC. Protein: CSARGTVYGYTF.

This clonotype came up many times. This chain links TRBV4-2 with TRBJ1-5; 10 nucleotides agree with TRBD1. Germline V gene sequence: CDR1 LGHNA, CDR2 YNFKEQ. This CDR3 is built from 15 residues. V shed 1 base, J shed 8 bases, and the junction held 5 bases outside the gene matches. CDR3 in DNA: TGTGCCAGCAGCCAAGGACAGGGGGCGAGTGAGCCCCAGCATTTT. Its protein product is CASSQGQGASEPQHF.

This clonotype was observed many times. The V gene is TRBV18, the J gene TRBJ1-1, with D maybe TRBD1 (5 bases). The V gene's germline CDR1 is KGHSH and CDR2 LQKENI. Trimming shortened V by 3 bases and J by 3 bases, and 20 bases separated the two germline ends. CDR3 length: 17 amino acids. The CDR3, as DNA: TGTGCCAGCTCACCCTTACCAACAGGCCTAAGGGACACTGAAGCTTTCTTT. Protein product: CASSPLPTGLRDTEAFF.

The sample holds many counts of this clonotype. J is TRBJ2-3 and V is TRBV15, with D uncertain. The V and J ends lost 4 bases and 0 bases respectively, with 5 bases between them. CDR1 LNHNV and CDR2 YYDKDF come from the germline V gene (reference sequence). This CDR3 has 13 residues. The CDR3 nucleotides read TGTGCCACCAGCAAGAAGAGCACAGATACGCAGTATTTT. Amino acid sequence: CATSKKSTDTQYF.

This clonotype has ten or more counts. The chain joins TRBV7-9 to TRBJ2-5; possibly TRBD1 or TRBD2 for D (5 bases each). The V end lost 1 base, the J end lost 1 base, and 13 bases lay between the germline ends. CDR1 SEHNR and CDR2 FQNEAQ come from the germline V gene (reference sequence). The CDR3 is 16 amino acids. As DNA, the CDR3 is TGTGCCAGCAGCTTAGGAGGGGTTCTGGTCCAAGAGACCCAGTACTTC. Translating gives CASSLGGVLVQETQYF.

This clonotype occurred many times. The chain is built from TRBV20-1 and TRBJ2-1, with 13 bases aligning to TRBD2. V trimming: 0 bases; J trimming: 7 bases; junction bases outside the gene matches: 3. The CDR3 is 15 residues long. CDR1 DFQATT and CDR2 SNEGSKA come from the germline V gene (reference sequence). CDR3 sequence: CSARDPTSGGNEQFF. The CDR3 DNA is TGCAGTGCTAGAGATCCGACTAGCGGGGGGAATGAGCAGTTCTTC.

This clonotype was observed many times. This CDR3 is CASSGSVRGQMNSPLHF. The CDR3 DNA follows: TGTGCCAGCAGTGGGTCGGTAAGGGGACAGATGAATTCACCCCTCCACTTT. The chain employs TRBV6-1 and TRBJ1-6; 7 bases agree with TRBD1. CDR1 and CDR2 from the germline V gene are MNHNS and SASEGT. The CDR3 sequence is 17 residues long. The V gene end was trimmed by 4 bases and the J gene end by 7 bases; junction bases not matched to a gene: 13.

This clonotype was counted many times. The chain couples TRBV7-9 to TRBJ2-5; D not resolved. CDR3 length: 14 amino acids. Germline CDR1 and CDR2: SEHNR and FQNEAQ (reference sequence). V lost 5 bases to trimming and J lost 4 bases, with 14 bases between them. Here the CDR3 reads CASSHSVGGETQYF. DNA of the CDR3: TGTGCCAGCAGCCACAGTGTAGGTGGAGAGACCCAGTACTTC.

Judged by abundance, this clonotype is medium-sized. This sequence joins TRBV29-1 and TRBJ2-1; possibly TRBD2 for D (6 bases). There are 10 residues in the CDR3. Per the germline V gene, CDR1 is SQVTM and CDR2 is ANQGSEA. The ends were cut back, 5 bases at V and 7 bases at J, with 6 bases in the middle. The CDR3 bases are TGCAGCGTTCGGGGGAATGAGCAGTTCTTC. As protein: CSVRGNEQFF.

This clonotype was seen a few times. The rearrangement links TRBV5-4 to TRBJ2-1; tentative D call: TRBD2 (5 bases). The germline V and J ends were trimmed by 0 bases and 0 bases, with 7 bases remaining between them. The CDR3 is 15 residues long. Germline V gene lookup returns CDR1 SGHNT and CDR2 YYREEE (reference sequence). CDR3 DNA sequence: TGTGCCAGCAGCTTGGTTGGGAGCTCCTACAATGAGCAGTTCTTC. Its translation is CASSLVGSSYNEQFF.

The V call is TRBV7-9, the J call TRBJ2-1, with D perhaps assigned TRBD1 or TRBD2 (6 bases each). The V and J ends lost 6 bases and 7 bases respectively, with 7 bases between them. The V gene's germline CDR1 is SEHNR and CDR2 FQNEAQ (reference sequence). The CDR3 covers 11 residues. CDR3 amino acids: CASRGGNEQFF. The CDR3 nucleotides read TGTGCCAGCAGAGGGGGGAATGAGCAGTTCTTC.

This clonotype showed up many times. The chain combines TRBV28 with TRBJ1-2; 7 nucleotides match TRBD1. J gave up 5 bases and V 2 bases, and 8 bases lay outside the gene matches. The germline V gene encodes CDR1 MDHEN and CDR2 SYDVKM. The CDR3 is 15 amino acids. CDR3 nucleotide sequence: TGTGCCAGCAGTTTAGTGAGGGGGCCGGGGTATGGCTACACCTTC. It specifies CASSLVRGPGYGYTF.

This clonotype was seen many times. The chain has TRBV5-1 and TRBJ1-3; 9 bases agree with TRBD1. CDR3 size: 16 residues. The V segment lost 5 bases and the J segment 2 bases; nucleotides outside the gene matches: 8. Germline V gives CDR1 SGHRS, CDR2 YFSETQ. CDR3 in DNA: TGCGCCAGCAGGAGGGACAGGGCCTCTCCTGGAAACACCATATATTTT. This codes for CASRRDRASPGNTIYF.

Written as DNA, the CDR3 is TGTGCAACTAATGAAAAACTGTTTTTT. Translation: CATNEKLFF. V gene TRBV24-1 combines with J gene TRBJ1-4; D unresolved. The V gene's germline CDR1 is KGHDR and CDR2 SFDVKD. This CDR3 is built from 9 residues.

This clonotype was counted many times. V and J are TRBV7-6 and TRBJ2-2; 11 bases are shared with TRBD2. Unmatched junction bases numbered 7, after V lost 5 bases and J lost 5 bases. The germline gives CDR1 SGHVS, CDR2 FNYEAQ. The CDR3 has 16 residues. The DNA for the CDR3 is TGTGCCAGCAGCCGAATTAGCGGGAGGGGGACCGGGGAGCTGTTTTTT. Amino acid sequence: CASSRISGRGTGELFF.

This clonotype was observed a handful of times. This chain uses TRBV20-1 with TRBJ1-6; D is perhaps TRBD1 (5 bases). There are 16 residues in the CDR3. Trimming shortened V by 0 bases and J by 8 bases, and 17 bases separated the two germline ends. Looked up from germline, CDR1 is DFQATT and CDR2 is SNEGSKA (reference sequence). This CDR3 is CSARDQEKGGDSPLHF. CDR3 nucleotides: TGCAGTGCTAGAGATCAGGAAAAGGGAGGGGATTCACCCCTCCACTTT.

This clonotype was detected many times. This sequence joins TRBV4-2 and TRBJ2-7; the D gene is possibly TRBD2 (6 bases). Trimming stripped 1 base from V and 4 bases from J, with 17 bases between. Germline assignment: CDR1 LGHNA and CDR2 YNFKEQ. The CDR3 is 16 residues long. Here the CDR3 reads CASSQGYGGNVYEQYF. CDR3 DNA: TGTGCCAGCAGCCAAGGGTACGGGGGAAACGTTTACGAGCAGTACTTC.

There are many counts of this clonotype. V is TRBV7-3 and J is TRBJ2-3; TRBD1 matches 8 bases. With V trimmed by 5 bases and J by 11 bases, 6 bases remained unmatched. The CDR3 length is 12 residues. Germline values: CDR1 SGHTA, CDR2 FQGTGA. The CDR3 sequence is CASSVGQGLQYF. As DNA, the CDR3 is TGTGCCAGCAGCGTCGGACAGGGCTTGCAGTATTTT.

This clonotype was observed many times. The rearrangement uses TRBV18 and TRBJ2-3; D unresolved. The length of the CDR3 is 15 residues. Trimming stripped 5 bases from V and 1 base from J, with 13 bases between. CDR1 and CDR2 (germline): KGHSH, LQKENI. As DNA, the CDR3 is TGTGCCAGCTCATCTCTGAATCCTCGCACAGATACGCAGTATTTT. Its translation: CASSSLNPRTDTQYF. Drawing the rest from reference TRBV18 and TRBJ2-3, the complete variable domain is NAGVMQNPRHLVRRRGQEARLRCSPMKGHSHVYWYRQLPEEGLKFMVYLQKENIIDESGMPKERFSAEFPKEGPSILRIQQVVRGDSAAYFCASSSLNPRTDTQYFGPGTRLTVL.

V is TRBV5-1 and J is TRBJ2-1; TRBD2 agrees at 7 bases. The trim removed 5 bases at V and 6 bases at J, leaving 8 bases unmatched. The CDR3 sequence is 14 residues long. Germline CDR1 and CDR2: SGHRS and YFSETQ. Written as DNA, the CDR3 is TGCGCCAGCAGTCCCGGGACTAAAGGCAATGAGCAGTTCTTC. This encodes CASSPGTKGNEQFF. Filled out from reference TRBV5-1 and TRBJ2-1, the complete variable domain reads KAGVTQTPRYLIKTRGQQVTLSCSPISGHRSVSWYQQTPGQGLQFLFEYFSETQRNKGNFPGRFSGRQFSNSRSEMNVSTLELGDSALYLCASSPGTKGNEQFFGPGTRLTVL.

This clonotype was recorded many times. The chain couples TRBV6-6 to TRBJ2-2; unclear D gene. V shed 5 bases and J shed 0 bases, with 13 bases lying between them. The CDR3 consists of 16 residues. Germline CDR1 reads MNHNY; CDR2 reads SVGAGI (reference sequence). The CDR3 here is CASSILSAANTGELFF. The DNA for the CDR3 is TGTGCCAGCAGTATACTAAGCGCCGCGAACACCGGGGAGCTGTTTTTT.

This clonotype was seen at least ten times. The chain has TRBV11-2 and TRBJ2-7; no clear D gene. The length of the CDR3 is 14 residues. In germline, CDR1 is SGHAT, CDR2 FQNNGV. V gave up 0 bases and J gave up 6 bases, with 12 bases separating them. CDR3 sequence reads: CASSLDRSPSEQYF. The CDR3 DNA reads as TGTGCCAGCAGCTTAGACCGGTCACCGTCCGAGCAGTACTTC.

This clonotype has ten or more counts. The V call is TRBV19, the J call TRBJ2-7; 10 bases are a match to TRBD2. This CDR3 is built from 14 residues. The V segment lost 7 bases and the J segment 3 bases; nucleotides outside the gene matches: 6. The germline V gene has CDR1 LNHDA and CDR2 SQIVND (reference sequence). In DNA, the CDR3 is TGTGCCAGTAAGCCCGTAGCGGGAGGCTACGAGCAGTACTTC. Protein sequence: CASKPVAGGYEQYF.

This clonotype was observed at least ten times. The rearrangement uses TRBV7-3 and TRBJ1-2; D gene uncertain. The germline gives CDR1 SGHTA, CDR2 FQGTGA. The CDR3 has 12 residues. V was trimmed by 5 bases and J by 4 bases, leaving 8 bases between them. CDR3 residues: CASSLPGYGYTF. CDR3 sequence (DNA): TGTGCCAGCAGCCTCCCGGGCTATGGCTACACCTTC.